The 20 T cell receptor beta chains in this list originate from one sample, sequenced in a study of identical twins. One entry per CDR3 protein, called by TCRdb with MiXCR from the 5' RACE reads. The sample yields about 490,000 distinct CDR3 sequences, 12% to 15% seen once. The sample was also reused in another study, on yellow fever vaccine responses in identical twins.

Input material: CD4+ T cells sorted from blood. Receptor source: a woman aged 18-29 years in good health.

The table lists this clonotype with a few counts. The CDR3 sequence is CASSLAGGTKETQYF. The CDR3, as DNA: TGCGCCAGCAGCCTAGCGGGAGGTACCAAAGAGACCCAGTACTTC. The chain links TRBV4-1 to TRBJ2-5; 10 bases are a match to TRBD2. V was pared by 4 bases and J by 3 bases, with 5 bases of the junction left unmatched. The germline V gene has CDR1 MGHRA and CDR2 YSYEKL. This CDR3 is built from 15 residues.

There are many counts of this clonotype. The chain joins TRBV12-3 or TRBV12-4 to TRBJ1-3; D gene uncertain. Trimming shortened V by 7 bases and J by 6 bases, and 4 bases separated the two germline ends. This CDR3 contains 10 residues. CDR3: CASILNTIYF. The CDR3 bases are TGTGCCAGCATCCTAAACACCATATATTTT.

This clonotype was seen repeatedly, ten times or more. This chain uses TRBV5-1 with TRBJ2-5; 10 bases are a match to TRBD2. Trimming at V came to 0 bases and at J to 5 bases, leaving 1 base not matched to a gene. This CDR3 region has 14 residues. CDR1 SGHRS and CDR2 YFSETQ come from the germline V gene. CDR3: CASSLASGSETQYF. CDR3 DNA: TGCGCCAGCAGCTTGGCTAGCGGGAGTGAGACCCAGTACTTC. The full variable domain, with the rest looked up from reference TRBV5-1 and TRBJ2-5, is KAGVTQTPRYLIKTRGQQVTLSCSPISGHRSVSWYQQTPGQGLQFLFEYFSETQRNKGNFPGRFSGRQFSNSRSEMNVSTLELGDSALYLCASSLASGSETQYFGPGTRLLVL.

The V and J genes are TRBV6-1 and TRBJ2-2, with 7 bases that match TRBD1. With V trimmed by 6 bases and J by 0 bases, 7 bases remained unmatched. The CDR3 totals 16 residues. CDR1 and CDR2 from the germline V gene are MNHNS and SASEGT. The CDR3 loop is CASRPPGQPNTGELFF. The CDR3, as DNA: TGTGCCAGCAGACCTCCGGGACAGCCGAACACCGGGGAGCTGTTTTTT.

The sample holds a few counts of this clonotype. The chain employs TRBV6-1 and TRBJ2-2; weak D call: TRBD2 (6 bases). With 7 bases removed from V and 3 bases from J, the gap between germline ends came to 12 bases. From germline, CDR1 is MNHNS and CDR2 SASEGT. The CDR3 spans 14 residues. CDR3 in amino acids: CASTQRRDTGELFF. CDR3 sequence (DNA): TGTGCCAGCACGCAGAGGAGGGACACCGGGGAGCTGTTTTTT.

The rearrangement joins TRBV5-1 to TRBJ2-5; 12 bases line up with TRBD2. This CDR3 spans 16 amino acids. CDR1 is SGHRS, CDR2 YFSETQ, per germline. Trimming removed 0 bases from V and 5 bases from J; junction bases left unmatched: 5. For the CDR3, the DNA is TGCGCCAGCAGCTTGGTGACTAGCGGGAGTGCTGAGACCCAGTACTTC. Translated: CASSLVTSGSAETQYF.

This clonotype was seen a handful of times. CDR3: CASRPIAGPRASRTDTQYF. CDR3 nucleotide sequence: TGTGCCAGCAGACCTATAGCGGGGCCCCGGGCCTCCCGCACAGATACGCAGTATTTT. The chain recombines TRBV11-2 with TRBJ2-3, with 8 bases matching TRBD2. The CDR3 sequence is 19 residues long. The germline V gene has CDR1 SGHAT and CDR2 FQNNGV. V was clipped by 6 bases and J by 1 base; unmatched bases: 18. Filled out from reference TRBV11-2 and TRBJ2-3, the complete variable domain reads EAGVAQSPRYKIIEKRQSVAFWCNPISGHATLYWYQQILGQGPKLLIQFQNNGVVDDSQLPKDRFSAERLKGVDSTLKIQPAKLEDSAVYLCASRPIAGPRASRTDTQYFGPGTRLTVL.

This chain connects TRBV4-2 to TRBJ2-7; 11 bases map to TRBD2. The length of the CDR3 is 16 residues. Per the germline V gene, CDR1 is LGHNA and CDR2 is YNFKEQ. The J segment lost 12 bases and the V segment lost 0 bases, leaving 13 bases of the junction unmatched. DNA for the CDR3: TGTGCCAGCAGCCAAGATCTAACGATAGCGGGAGGGCCTCGGTACTTC. It yields the protein CASSQDLTIAGGPRYF.

The chain uses TRBV2 and TRBJ2-2; no reliable D call. The germline V gene encodes CDR1 SNHLY and CDR2 FYNNEI. The CDR3 contains 15 residues. Trimming took 8 bases from V and 0 from J, leaving 13 bases between them. The CDR3 sequence is CASHQASSNTGELFF. CDR3 sequence (DNA): TGTGCCAGCCATCAGGCCAGTTCGAACACCGGGGAGCTGTTTTTT.

This clonotype was picked up a small number of times. This rearrangement joins TRBV20-1 to TRBJ2-7; 8 bases agree with TRBD1. V trimming: 6 bases; J trimming: 2 bases; junction bases outside the gene matches: 6. The CDR3 runs to 13 residues. Germline V gene data show CDR1 as DFQATT and CDR2 as SNEGSKA (reference sequence). For the CDR3, the DNA is TGCAGTGCGGGGACAGGACCGACCTACGAGCAGTACTTC. This encodes CSAGTGPTYEQYF.

The chain recombines TRBV18 with TRBJ2-5; D not resolved. There are 12 residues in the CDR3. Germline V gene sequence: CDR1 KGHSH, CDR2 LQKENI. Trimming removed 6 bases at V and 5 bases at J, with 10 bases between. As DNA, the CDR3 is TGTGCCAGCTCCGGGCACGAGGAGACCCAGTACTTC. Translated: CASSGHEETQYF.

This sequence joins TRBV7-3 and TRBJ2-7, with a weak D call TRBD2 (6 bases). Germline CDR1 is SGHTA and CDR2 is FQGTGA. The CDR3 totals 13 residues. The ends were cut back, 3 bases at V and 5 bases at J, with 11 bases in the middle. For the CDR3, the DNA is TGTGCCAGCAGCTTTGGACTAACGGACGAGCAGTACTTC. The encoded protein is CASSFGLTDEQYF. Full variable domain (outside the CDR3, taken from reference TRBV7-3 and TRBJ2-7): GAGVSQTPSNKVTEKGKYVELRCDPISGHTALYWYRQSLGQGPEFLIYFQGTGAADDSGLPNDRFFAVRPEGSVSTLKIQRTERGDSAVYLCASSFGLTDEQYFGPGTRLTVT.

This clonotype was seen more than once but under ten times. This chain uses TRBV2 with TRBJ2-1, with 8 bases that match TRBD1. The CDR3 totals 14 residues. The germline V gene encodes CDR1 SNHLY and CDR2 FYNNEI. V lost 7 bases to trimming and J lost 10 bases; unmatched junction nucleotides: 12. CDR3 nucleotide sequence: TGTGCCAGCAATGTTCCCCGGACAGGGTACGAGCAGTTCTTC. It yields the protein CASNVPRTGYEQFF. Drawing the rest from reference TRBV2 and TRBJ2-1, the complete variable domain is EPEVTQTPSHQVTQMGQEVILRCVPISNHLYFYWYRQILGQKVEFLVSFYNNEISEKSEIFDDQFSVERPDGSNFTLKIRSTKLEDSAMYFCASNVPRTGYEQFFGPGTRLTVL.

In its sample, this clonotype was seen a few times. This chain joins TRBV2 and TRBJ2-3; no definite D call. V lost 2 bases to trimming and J lost 3 bases, with 12 bases between them. CDR1 and CDR2 (germline): SNHLY, FYNNEI. This CDR3 has 15 amino acids. The DNA of the CDR3 is TGTGCCAGCAGTGAAAAACGGGTTGGAACAGATACGCAGTATTTT. Protein sequence: CASSEKRVGTDTQYF.

This clonotype was counted between two and nine times. The gene calls are TRBV6-5 and TRBJ1-1; D gene uncertain. The CDR3 runs 15 residues. Trimming cost V 0 bases and J 0 bases, with 8 bases left between them. Germline CDR1 MNHEY, CDR2 SVGAGI. Here the CDR3 DNA reads TGTGCCAGCAGTTACTCGGAGAAAATGAACACTGAAGCTTTCTTT. Its translation: CASSYSEKMNTEAFF.

The rearrangement links TRBV4-1 to TRBJ2-5, with D unresolved. With 3 bases removed from V and 3 bases from J, the gap between germline ends came to 5 bases. Germline V gene lookup returns CDR1 MGHRA and CDR2 YSYEKL. This CDR3 has 12 amino acids. CDR3 residues: CASSHPKETQYF. The CDR3, as DNA: TGCGCCAGCAGCCACCCGAAAGAGACCCAGTACTTC.

The gene calls are TRBV28 and TRBJ2-5; 7 bases fit TRBD1. The CDR3 extends over 17 amino acids. Trimming took 0 bases from V and 1 from J; bases not matched to a gene: 8. Germline loops: CDR1 MDHEN, CDR2 SYDVKM. The CDR3 coding sequence is TGTGCCAGCAGTTTATGGGGACGACAGGGCTCCCAAGAGACCCAGTACTTC. This encodes CASSLWGRQGSQETQYF.

There are a few counts of this clonotype. The V and J genes are TRBV6-5 and TRBJ2-2; D unresolved. V dropped 5 bases and J dropped 7 bases, with 8 bases sitting between them. Germline V gives CDR1 MNHEY, CDR2 SVGAGI. This CDR3 contains 12 residues. CDR3 loop: CASSRTLGELFF. The CDR3 DNA is TGTGCCAGCAGTCGAACACTCGGGGAGCTGTTTTTT.

A note on this clonotype: One junction end does not reproduce the germline sequence, and a read error may be involved. The chain links TRBV4-2 to TRBJ2-7; D not resolved. The V gene's germline CDR1 is LGHNA and CDR2 YNFKEQ. The length of the CDR3 is 13 residues. The CDR3 loop reads CASSQVSSDEQYF. CDR3 nucleotides: TGTGCCAGCAGCCAAGTGAGCTCCGACGAGCAGTACTTC.

This rearrangement joins TRBV19 to TRBJ2-1; 11 bases are a match to TRBD2. From germline, CDR1 is LNHDA and CDR2 SQIVND (reference sequence). The CDR3 spans 17 residues. The V and J ends lost 3 bases and 0 bases, in that order; junction bases with no gene match: 4. Here the CDR3 DNA reads TGTGCCAGTAGTATCCTTCTAGCGGGAGGCTCCTACAATGAGCAGTTCTTC. Its translation: CASSILLAGGSYNEQFF.